This TCR beta chain was sequenced for a study of blood T cell repertoires in COVID-19. The authors' processing: Reference gene primer amplification yielded estimated nucleated cell counts. Libraries were prepared by immunoSEQ multiplex PCR; TCRdb keeps only in-frame clonotypes and omits some of them. That table furnishes V, J and clone size, whereas the DNA furnished D and trimming. The table lists under 200,000 clones, 86% of them singletons, with around 6% in the top ten. The ends lost 7 bases at V and 7 bases at J; junction bases unmatched: 10. This CDR3 spans 14 amino acids. Germline V gene lookup returns CDR1 SNHLY and CDR2 FYNNEI.

The sequencing sample was made of PBMCs or T cells enriched from blood (not recorded which). The chain recombines TRBV2 with TRBJ2-3; 8 bases align to TRBD2. This receptor was taken from a man between 40 and 49 years old with acute COVID-19. The CDR3 sequence: CASKAAGVVNTQYF. DNA for the CDR3: TGTGCCAGCAAGGCAGCGGGGGTAGTAAATACGCAGTATTTT.